The table lists the clone carrying this T cell receptor beta chain with a count of one. Its antigen is unknown. Treatment meaning: oral pan-JAK inhibitor, 5-10 mg twice daily. Sorting of PBMCs yielded the CD4+ and CD8+ T cells. The record originates from a study of CD8+ T cells in alopecia areata. General observations from the study: The study found that many expanded lesional clones persisted in scalp and blood during tofacitinib. In scalp, tofacitinib significantly decreased clonality and expanded CD8+ clones among the top 100. Higher clonality was seen in lesional scalp than in normal scalp, especially in alopecia totalis/universalis.

Germline CDR1 and CDR2: MNHEY and SVGAGI. The CDR3 sequence is 13 residues long. V was pared by 2 bases and J by 3 bases, with 4 bases between. cDNA prepared by RNA extraction and subsequent reverse transcription served as the template for sequencing. Here immunoSEQ multiplex PCR was the method, and the copy in TCRdb shows in-frame clones only, minus some. The sample lists roughly 110,000 clones, around 83% occurring once. The chain links TRBV6-5 to TRBJ2-2; D ambiguous. This clonotype was obtained from a human donor with alopecia areata. This specimen was CD8+ T cells sorted from blood, taken at week 24, from a patient treated with tofacitinib. The CDR3 DNA is TGTGCCAGCAGTTACGGGTACACCGGGGAGCTGTTTTTT. It translates to CASSYGYTGELFF.